The source of this TCR beta chain is a study of tumor and adjacent non-tumor tissue in lung cancer. Study-level information: Histology: under 15 adenocarcinoma, a couple of squamous cell carcinoma, 1 small cell lung cancer.

Three rounds of nested PCR, following a modified ARM-PCR protocol, produced the TCRbeta library. Via MiXCR, TCRdb re-called the multiplex PCR reads, giving one row per CDR3 protein. The sample holds 200,000 to 250,000 distinct CDR3 sequences, over 55% seen once. This clonotype has at least ten counts. The template was RNA from unsorted bulk tissue. Germline CDR1 and CDR2: DFQATT and SNEGSKA (reference sequence). Trimming removed 0 bases at V and 4 bases at J, with 6 bases between. CDR3 length: 12 residues. The chain links TRBV20-1 to TRBJ1-1; no clear D gene. What was sequenced was lung tumor tissue. The TCR originated in a man in his 60s with non-small cell lung cancer. Written as DNA, the CDR3 is TGCAGTGCTAGAGATCCCCTCACTGAAGCTTTCTTT. It is translated as CSARDPLTEAFF.